This T cell receptor (beta chain) comes out of a study of OX40 agonist ivuxolimab in advanced cancers. V was shortened by 4 bases and J by 0 bases, with 7 bases between the two germline ends. CDR1 is LNHNV and CDR2 is YYDKDF in the germline V gene (reference sequence). The CDR3 runs to 13 residues. Sequencing was performed with immunoSEQ multiplex PCR; in TCRdb, only in-frame clones are kept and a portion is missing. The sample includes about 21,000 clones, about 86% of them seen just once. The rearrangement uses TRBV15 and TRBJ2-7; D ambiguous. This TCR came from an adult with an advanced solid tumor such as melanoma, head and neck, liver or kidney cancer. Sequenced material: CD4+ or CD8+ T cells sorted from blood, taken in a trial of the OX40 agonist ivuxolimab. CDR3 DNA: TGTGCCACCAGCAAGATCAACTCCTACGAGCAGTACTTC. This gives the protein CATSKINSYEQYF.